What follows are 8 T cell receptor beta chains derived from one specimen sequenced in a study of graft-versus-host responses after intestinal transplantation. Graft tissue was processed to release intraepithelial and lamina propria lymphocytes. The table came from immunoSEQ multiplex PCR; TCRdb's copy has only in-frame clones and leaves some out. The sample lists 15,000 to 20,000 clones; 75% to 85% were seen once. The sequenced sample was ileum tissue, obtained roughly 98 days after intestinal transplant. The receptors come from a human patient who received an intestinal transplant, so some T cells may come from the graft donor.

This clone was observed a single time. The rearrangement joins TRBV5-1 to TRBJ1-2, with 9 bases identical to TRBD1. Germline V gene data show CDR1 as SGHRS and CDR2 as YFSETQ. This CDR3 contains 15 residues. With 4 bases clipped from V and 5 bases from J, the junction kept 9 bases outside the gene matches. The CDR3 DNA follows: TGCGCCAGCAGCCCTACAGGGGGCGAAATTTATGGCTACACCTTC. This codes for CASSPTGGEIYGYTF.

With respect to this clone: The CDR3 does not close with the conserved phenylalanine or tryptophan, likely indicating a read error. This rearrangement joins TRBV6-1 to TRBJ1-5; D not resolved. CDR3 length equals 13 residues. Germline CDR1 is MNHNS and CDR2 is SASEGT. In nucleotides, the CDR3 is TGTGCCGGCAGTGAATATGCATCTCAGCCCCAGCATCTT. It codes for CAGSEYASQPQHL.

The chain employs TRBV18 and TRBJ2-5; TRBD1 is a possible D gene (6 bases). V was clipped by 4 bases and J by 1 base, with 10 bases between them. The V gene's germline CDR1 is KGHSH and CDR2 LQKENI. The CDR3 sequence is 14 residues long. The CDR3 bases are TGTGCCAGCTCACTCGAACAGGGCCAAGAGACCCAGTACTTC. Its protein is CASSLEQGQETQYF.

The chain has TRBV6-1 and TRBJ2-7; TRBD1 or TRBD2 may be the D gene (5 bases each). Germline CDR1 reads MNHNS; CDR2 reads SASEGT. The V end lost 10 bases, the J end lost 3 bases, and 19 bases lay between the germline ends. This CDR3 comprises 14 residues. The CDR3 sequence: CAIPRSGTVYEQYF. DNA for the CDR3: TGTGCCATCCCCCGGTCCGGGACCGTCTACGAGCAGTACTTC.

This chain connects TRBV28 to TRBJ2-7; D gene unclear. The V gene lost 7 bases and the J gene lost 0 bases, with 10 bases spanning the gap. This CDR3 has 13 residues. Per germline, CDR1 MDHEN and CDR2 SYDVKM. CDR3 sequence: CASIGTFSYEQYF. CDR3 bases: TGTGCCAGCATAGGAACTTTCTCCTACGAGCAGTACTTC.

The V call is TRBV19, the J call TRBJ2-7; 7 bases match TRBD2. CDR3 length equals 13 residues. After removal of 4 bases from V and 3 bases from J, the junction contained 3 bases not matched to a gene. Germline V gene data show CDR1 as LNHDA and CDR2 as SQIVND (reference sequence). The CDR3 is CASSNGLGYEQYF. DNA of the CDR3: TGTGCCAGTAGTAACGGACTAGGCTACGAGCAGTACTTC.

This rearrangement joins TRBV28 to TRBJ2-7, with 9 nucleotides matching TRBD2. CDR3 length equals 20 residues. Trimming at V came to 8 bases and at J to 7 bases, leaving 30 bases not matched to a gene. Per germline, CDR1 MDHEN and CDR2 SYDVKM. CDR3 region: CASSSWGEGRARTSVGEQYF. For the CDR3, the DNA is TGTGCCAGCTCCTCCTGGGGGGAAGGGCGAGCTAGGACTAGCGTGGGTGAGCAGTACTTC.

This clone was found a few times. The chain recombines TRBV6-5 with TRBJ2-3; 7 bases align to TRBD2. The CDR3 extends over 14 amino acids. CDR1 is MNHEY and CDR2 is SVGAGI in the germline V gene. The V and J ends lost 5 bases and 4 bases, in that order; junction bases with no gene match: 6. The CDR3 loop is CASSLTSDPDTQYF. The CDR3 region has the DNA TGTGCCAGCAGTCTTACTAGCGACCCAGATACGCAGTATTTT.